This T cell receptor (beta chain) stems from a study of naive and memory T cell subsets. Findings of the study overall: Diversity fell and Gini index rose from naive through CM, EM, EMRA. A clonotype means one alpha or beta sequence, not an alpha/beta pair. Naive repertoires, especially CD8, held a few larger clonotypes, possibly memory cells re-expressing CD45RA.

This clonotype was detected a few times. The target antigen is unknown. Two oligonucleotides, mixed equimolar, formed the beta constant-region primer covering TRBC1 and TRBC2. Nested alpha and beta constant-region primers with the SP2 primer drove four PCR rounds on ligated cDNA. The cDNA 3' end received a ligated single-stranded oligonucleotide carrying the SP2 primer and a 12-nucleotide UMI. TCRdb passed the UMI-ligation and nested PCR reads through MiXCR, listing each CDR3 protein once. This table holds about 90,000 distinct CDR3 sequences, approximately 10% found once. After the first PCR, alpha and beta chain libraries were processed separately. The germline V gene encodes CDR1 DFQATT and CDR2 SNEGSKA (reference sequence). This CDR3 contains 17 residues. With V trimmed by 1 base and J by 0 bases, 10 bases remained unmatched.

The receptor was derived from a human donor in good health. This rearrangement joins TRBV20-1 to TRBJ2-3, with 7 bases lining up with TRBD2. The sample consisted of naive CD4+ T cells from blood. The chain's CDR3 is CSARGVGRTTSTDTQYF. CDR3 nucleotide sequence: TGCAGTGCTAGAGGGGTCGGGAGGACTACTAGCACAGATACGCAGTATTTT.